This entry lists 4 T cell receptor beta chains sequenced from one sample in a study of T cell responses to AZD1222 COVID-19 vaccine. Data came from immunoSEQ multiplex PCR; TCRdb stores just in-frame clones and leaves some out. Among around 99,000 clones listed, around 92% were seen once. The specimen comprised peripheral blood, sampled 28 days after the second AZD1222 dose. The source is an adult who received the AZD1222 COVID-19 vaccine.

The chain couples TRBV19 to TRBJ1-6, with 7 bases lining up with TRBD1. The CDR3 spans 16 residues. With V trimmed by 5 bases and J by 0 bases, 4 bases remained unmatched. CDR1 LNHDA and CDR2 SQIVND come from the germline V gene (reference sequence). CDR3 sequence reads: CASSDGDSSYNSPLHF. In DNA, the CDR3 is TGTGCCAGTAGTGACGGGGACAGCTCCTATAATTCACCCCTCCACTTT.

The V gene is TRBV7-2, the J gene TRBJ2-7, with a tentative D call TRBD1 (5 bases). V gave up 4 bases and J gave up 9 bases, with 10 bases separating them. The CDR3 is 11 amino acids. Germline V lookup: CDR1 SGHTA, CDR2 FQGNSA. The CDR3 loop is CASSSGFRQYF. DNA for the CDR3: TGTGCCAGCAGCTCAGGGTTCCGGCAGTACTTC.

The V call is TRBV5-4, the J call TRBJ2-3, with a weak D call TRBD2 (7 bases). This CDR3 has 13 amino acids. The V end was cut by 6 bases, the J end by 6 bases, with 14 bases between. Looked up from germline, CDR1 is SGHNT and CDR2 is YYREEE (reference sequence). CDR3 coding DNA: TGTGCCAGCACCCTTCGGGGGGCTGATACGCAGTATTTT. Translation gives CASTLRGADTQYF.

The chain combines TRBV19 with TRBJ1-1, with D tentatively TRBD1 (6 bases). The length of the CDR3 is 16 residues. CDR1 is LNHDA and CDR2 is SQIVND in the germline V gene (reference sequence). V lost 5 bases to trimming and J lost 2 bases, with 18 bases between them. The CDR3 DNA reads TGTGCCAGTAGTGCTGACCCGACAGGAGTCAACACTGAAGCTTTCTTT. Protein: CASSADPTGVNTEAFF.